The next 28 T cell receptor beta chains were all read from a single sample in a study of cytomegalovirus exposure and HLA in healthy donors. The PCR used 60 Vbeta and 13 Jbeta primers. Profiling relied on immunoSEQ multiplex PCR, and the TCRdb table lists in-frame clones only, not all of them. The sample shows fewer than 200,000 clones, roughly 87% of them seen only once. Sequenced material: PBMCs. The source of these receptors is a boy aged 2 to 10 in good health and CMV-seronegative.

CDR3 loop: CASNINRAGNSPLHF. DNA of the CDR3: TGTGCCAGCAACATAAACAGGGCTGGTAATTCACCCCTCCACTTT. The chain recombines TRBV6-6 with TRBJ1-6, with D maybe TRBD1 (6 bases). There are 15 residues in the CDR3. Trimming stripped 7 bases from V and 6 bases from J, with 16 bases between. Germline CDR1 is MNHNY and CDR2 is SVGAGI (reference sequence).

J is TRBJ1-2 and V is TRBV20-1; TRBD1 is a possible D gene (5 bases). The germline CDR1 and CDR2 sequences are DFQATT and SNEGSKA (reference sequence). The length of the CDR3 is 11 residues. The V and J ends lost 7 bases and 7 bases respectively, with 13 bases between them. The CDR3 region has the DNA TGCAGTGTCGAGACAGAAGGTGGCTACACCTTC. Protein sequence: CSVETEGGYTF.

The DNA for the CDR3 is TGTGCCAGCAGCCGAGGGTTCATCCAAGAGACCCAGTACTTC. This sequence encodes CASSRGFIQETQYF. This sequence joins TRBV7-2 and TRBJ2-5, with D perhaps TRBD2 (5 bases). Trimming took off 5 bases at V and 1 base at J, with 11 bases between the two ends. CDR3 size: 14 residues. Per the germline V gene, CDR1 is SGHTA and CDR2 is FQGNSA.

V and J are TRBV6-4 and TRBJ2-1, with D tentatively TRBD2 (5 bases). The CDR3 covers 14 residues. The germline V gene encodes CDR1 MRHNA and CDR2 SNTAGT. The V and J ends lost 3 bases and 8 bases respectively, with 14 bases between them. The CDR3: CASSEFGERDEQFF. The CDR3 DNA follows: TGTGCCAGCAGTGAGTTTGGGGAGAGGGATGAGCAGTTCTTC.

The V and J genes are TRBV7-3 and TRBJ2-5; tentatively, D is TRBD2 (5 bases). Deletions cut 3 bases from V and 5 bases from J, with 16 bases between. There are 15 residues in the CDR3. Germline V gene sequence: CDR1 SGHTA, CDR2 FQGTGA. CDR3 DNA: TGTGCCAGCAGCTTCGACGGCCGCCCGGGGGAGACCCAGTACTTC. Its translation: CASSFDGRPGETQYF.

In DNA form, the CDR3 reads TGTGCCAGCAGCTTAGGTGATAAGGGGGCAGATACGCAGTATTTT. Protein sequence: CASSLGDKGADTQYF. The chain is built from TRBV11-3 and TRBJ2-3, with D possibly matching TRBD1 (6 bases). Germline-derived CDR1 and CDR2 are SGHNT and YENEEA. Trimming took 1 base from V and 4 from J, leaving 12 bases between them. The CDR3 extends over 15 amino acids.

This chain uses TRBV5-6 with TRBJ1-2, with D possibly matching TRBD1 (5 bases). The V end was cut by 4 bases, the J end by 2 bases, with 12 bases between. Germline CDR1 SGHDT, CDR2 YYEEEE. This CDR3 has 14 amino acids. CDR3 in amino acids: CASSPRDYNYGYTF. The CDR3 nucleotides are TGTGCCAGCAGCCCCCGGGACTACAACTATGGCTACACCTTC.

The J gene is TRBJ2-5, the V gene TRBV5-1; a weak D match, TRBD1 (7 bases). CDR1 and CDR2 from the germline V gene are SGHRS and YFSETQ. Trimming shortened V by 4 bases and J by 2 bases, and 15 bases separated the two germline ends. CDR3 length: 15 amino acids. The CDR3 DNA follows: TGCGCCAGCAGCGTGCGGAGGGACAGACAAGAGACCCAGTACTTC. As protein: CASSVRRDRQETQYF.

J is TRBJ2-3 and V is TRBV18; D ambiguous. This CDR3 is built from 12 residues. Germline CDR1 reads KGHSH; CDR2 reads LQKENI. The V and J ends lost 6 bases and 2 bases respectively, with 6 bases between them. The CDR3 bases are TGTGCCAGCTCCTACCTCACAGATACGCAGTATTTT. Its protein is CASSYLTDTQYF. The full variable domain, in which reference TRBV18 and TRBJ2-3 provide the parts outside the CDR3, is NAGVMQNPRHLVRRRGQEARLRCSPMKGHSHVYWYRQLPEEGLKFMVYLQKENIIDESGMPKERFSAEFPKEGPSILRIQQVVRGDSAAYFCASSYLTDTQYFGPGTRLTVL.

V and J are TRBV6-1 and TRBJ1-2, with TRBD1 as a possible D gene (6 bases). V was shortened by 5 bases and J by 2 bases, with 9 bases between the two germline ends. Germline values: CDR1 MNHNS, CDR2 SASEGT. The CDR3 runs to 13 residues. The CDR3 region is CASSNRENYGYTF. Here the CDR3 DNA reads TGTGCCAGCAGTAACAGGGAAAACTATGGCTACACCTTC.

This clone was recorded once. The chain has TRBV5-1 and TRBJ2-5, with D unresolved. Germline-derived CDR1 and CDR2 are SGHRS and YFSETQ. V lost 4 bases to trimming and J lost 5 bases, with 18 bases between them. There are 15 residues in the CDR3. The CDR3 loop is CASSPILEPGETQYF. CDR3 coding DNA: TGCGCCAGCAGCCCCATCCTAGAGCCTGGGGAGACCCAGTACTTC. The full variable domain, rest sourced from reference TRBV5-1 and TRBJ2-5, is KAGVTQTPRYLIKTRGQQVTLSCSPISGHRSVSWYQQTPGQGLQFLFEYFSETQRNKGNFPGRFSGRQFSNSRSEMNVSTLELGDSALYLCASSPILEPGETQYFGPGTRLLVL.

This clone came up once. This chain uses TRBV2 with TRBJ1-1, with TRBD1 matching over 7 bases. The CDR3 contains 16 residues. Germline values: CDR1 SNHLY, CDR2 FYNNEI. The V segment lost 7 bases and the J segment 1 base; nucleotides outside the gene matches: 12. The CDR3 DNA reads as TGTGCCAGCATAGGGGTGGAAGGGGGCTGGAACACTGAAGCTTTCTTT. Amino acids: CASIGVEGGWNTEAFF.

The genes are TRBV5-6 and TRBJ1-5; TRBD1 is a possible D gene (6 bases). The CDR3 covers 14 residues. Germline CDR1 is SGHDT and CDR2 is YYEEEE. Between the trimmed V and J ends, which lost 1 base and 7 bases, there was a span of 12 bases. The CDR3 is CASSLFRGRQPQHF. CDR3 coding DNA: TGTGCCAGCAGCTTGTTCAGGGGTCGGCAGCCCCAGCATTTT.

This chain connects TRBV9 to TRBJ1-1; weak D call: TRBD1 (5 bases). Trimming pared 0 bases from V and 3 bases from J, leaving 21 bases between. Germline CDR1 is SGDLS and CDR2 is YYNGEE. There are 18 residues in the CDR3. In DNA, the CDR3 is TGTGCCAGCAGCGTAGACCTATATGGTGGAGGGGCTGACACTGAAGCTTTCTTT. Translation: CASSVDLYGGGADTEAFF.

In this sample, this clone turned up a few times. This chain uses TRBV21-1 with TRBJ2-7; the listed D gene, TRBD1, was not tested against the DNA. TRBV21-1 is given as a pseudogene. This CDR3 is 18 amino acids long. CDR3 region: CASSKPFDREISSYEQYF. As DNA, the CDR3 is TGTGCCAGCAGCAAACCCTTTGACAGGGAAATTAGCTCCTACGAGCAGTACTTC.

The chain is built from TRBV20-1 and TRBJ2-7, with a possible D match to TRBD2 (5 bases). V was clipped by 6 bases and J by 3 bases, with 9 bases between them. Germline-derived CDR1 and CDR2 are DFQATT and SNEGSKA (reference sequence). This CDR3 spans 11 amino acids. The CDR3 spells CSARDIYEQYF. The CDR3 DNA sequence: TGCAGTGCACGGGATATCTACGAGCAGTACTTC.

The count of this clone is one. The genes are TRBV6-6 and TRBJ1-5; a possible D gene is TRBD1 (6 bases). CDR3 length equals 16 residues. Germline CDR1 is MNHNY and CDR2 is SVGAGI (reference sequence). Deletions cut 0 bases from V and 2 bases from J, with 11 bases between. The CDR3 region is CASSYSGTPGNQPQHF. The CDR3 region has the DNA TGTGCCAGCAGTTACTCCGGGACACCCGGCAATCAGCCCCAGCATTTT.

The rearrangement joins TRBV6-5 to TRBJ2-3; D might be TRBD2 (5 bases). The CDR3 loop spans 14 amino acids. The V end was cut by 5 bases, the J end by 3 bases, with 12 bases between. The germline CDR1 and CDR2 sequences are MNHEY and SVGAGI. The CDR3 protein is CASSEGGATDTQYF. The CDR3 coding sequence is TGTGCCAGCAGTGAAGGAGGCGCGACAGATACGCAGTATTTT.

This sequence joins TRBV18 and TRBJ2-6; 7 bases fit TRBD1. The germline gives CDR1 KGHSH, CDR2 LQKENI. CDR3 length: 16 residues. The J segment lost 3 bases and the V segment lost 6 bases, leaving 8 bases of the junction unmatched. The CDR3 DNA reads as TGTGCCAGCTCGCCTAAGACAGGGAGTGGGGCCAACGTCCTGACTTTC. Protein: CASSPKTGSGANVLTF.

J is TRBJ2-3 and V is TRBV5-4, with 10 bases identical to TRBD2. The CDR3 length is 15 residues. V shed 10 bases and J 1 base; nucleotides not matched to a gene: 9. Germline CDR1 and CDR2: SGHNT and YYREEE (reference sequence). CDR3 region: CALHSGGRGTDTQYF. The CDR3 DNA reads TGTGCCCTTCATAGCGGGGGGCGCGGCACAGATACGCAGTATTTT. The whole variable domain, remainder taken from reference TRBV5-4 and TRBJ2-3, is ETGVTQSPTHLIKTRGQQVTLRCSSQSGHNTVSWYQQALGQGPQFIFQYYREEENGRGNFPPRFSGLQFPNYSSELNVNALELDDSALYLCALHSGGRGTDTQYFGPGTRLTVL.

This clone has only one observation. J is TRBJ2-1 and V is TRBV2; 8 bases line up with TRBD2. The CDR3 totals 16 residues. Trimming cost V 2 bases and J 4 bases; bases outside gene matches: 7. The germline gives CDR1 SNHLY, CDR2 FYNNEI. This chain's CDR3 is CASSERGAGAYNEQFF. For the CDR3, the DNA is TGTGCCAGCAGTGAAAGGGGAGCGGGGGCATACAATGAGCAGTTCTTC. Full variable domain (rest looked up from reference TRBV2 and TRBJ2-1): EPEVTQTPSHQVTQMGQEVILRCVPISNHLYFYWYRQILGQKVEFLVSFYNNEISEKSEIFDDQFSVERPDGSNFTLKIRSTKLEDSAMYFCASSERGAGAYNEQFFGPGTRLTVL.

The gene calls are TRBV5-4 and TRBJ1-6; D perhaps matches TRBD1 (6 bases). V was trimmed by 0 bases and J by 9 bases, leaving 10 bases between them. CDR1 is SGHNT and CDR2 is YYREEE in the germline V gene (reference sequence). The CDR3 spans 14 residues. CDR3 coding DNA: TGTGCCAGCAGCTTGGGGCAGGGGAGTTCACCCCTCCACTTT. Encoded protein: CASSLGQGSSPLHF.

The genes are TRBV30 and TRBJ1-2, with unresolved D. Trimming pared 0 bases from V and 4 bases from J, leaving 15 bases between. CDR1 is GTSNPN and CDR2 is SVGIG in the germline V gene (reference sequence). CDR3 length equals 15 residues. CDR3 residues: CAWSVAGTAFYGYTF. The CDR3 nucleotides read TGTGCCTGGAGTGTTGCCGGAACAGCCTTCTATGGCTACACCTTC.

CDR3 sequence (DNA): TGTGCCATCAGTGACAATAGGGGCGGCACAGATACGCAGTATTTT. This encodes CAISDNRGGTDTQYF. This chain uses TRBV10-3 with TRBJ2-3, with a possible D match to TRBD1 (5 bases). Germline CDR1 reads ENHRY; CDR2 reads SYGVKD. CDR3 size: 15 residues. Trimming pared 3 bases from V and 1 base from J, leaving 11 bases between.

This clone was counted once. In DNA, the CDR3 is TGTGCCAGCAGCTTTACAGGGAAATGTTCACCCCTCCACTTT. Protein product: CASSFTGKCSPLHF. The genes are TRBV11-2 and TRBJ1-6; D perhaps matches TRBD1 (6 bases). The CDR3 spans 14 residues. Trimming left V 3 bases short and J 9 bases short, with 12 bases between. Germline CDR1 SGHAT, CDR2 FQNNGV. The full variable domain, completed using reference TRBV11-2 and TRBJ1-6, is EAGVAQSPRYKIIEKRQSVAFWCNPISGHATLYWYQQILGQGPKLLIQFQNNGVVDDSQLPKDRFSAERLKGVDSTLKIQPAKLEDSAVYLCASSFTGKCSPLHFGNGTRLTVT.

The genes are TRBV7-2 and TRBJ2-7, with 16 bases matching TRBD2. Germline CDR1 reads SGHTA; CDR2 reads FQGNSA. CDR3 length: 16 amino acids. V was pared by 5 bases and J by 9 bases, with 10 bases of the junction left unmatched. The CDR3 sequence: CASSTGLAGGPFAQYF. CDR3 in DNA: TGTGCCAGCAGCACGGGACTAGCGGGGGGGCCTTTCGCGCAGTACTTC.

The genes are TRBV4-1 and TRBJ2-6; D unresolved. Per germline, CDR1 MGHRA and CDR2 YSYEKL. The germline V and J ends were trimmed by 2 bases and 1 base, with 6 bases remaining between them. The CDR3 consists of 15 residues. The CDR3 here is CASSQFVSGANVLTF. CDR3 sequence (DNA): TGCGCCAGCAGCCAATTCGTTTCTGGGGCCAACGTCCTGACTTTC.

V usage is TRBV5-6 and J usage is TRBJ2-3; no clear D gene. The germline CDR1 and CDR2 sequences are SGHDT and YYEEEE. The V end lost 2 bases, the J end lost 0 bases, and 10 bases lay between the germline ends. The CDR3 totals 15 residues. CDR3 region: CASSLSGPSTDTQYF. CDR3 DNA: TGTGCCAGCAGCTTATCAGGTCCTAGCACAGATACGCAGTATTTT.